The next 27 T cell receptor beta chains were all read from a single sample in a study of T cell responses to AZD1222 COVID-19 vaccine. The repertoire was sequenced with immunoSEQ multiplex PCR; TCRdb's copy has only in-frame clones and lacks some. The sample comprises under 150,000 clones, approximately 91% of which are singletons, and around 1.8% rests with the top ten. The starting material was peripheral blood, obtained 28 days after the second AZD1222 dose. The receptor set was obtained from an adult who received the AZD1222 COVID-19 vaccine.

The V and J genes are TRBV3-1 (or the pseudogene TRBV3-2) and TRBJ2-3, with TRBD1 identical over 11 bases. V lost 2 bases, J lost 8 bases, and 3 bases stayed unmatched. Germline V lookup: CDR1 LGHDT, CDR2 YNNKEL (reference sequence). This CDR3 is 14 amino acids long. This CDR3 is CASSQPGQGATQYF. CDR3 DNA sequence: TGTGCCAGCAGCCAACCCGGACAGGGGGCTACGCAGTATTTT.

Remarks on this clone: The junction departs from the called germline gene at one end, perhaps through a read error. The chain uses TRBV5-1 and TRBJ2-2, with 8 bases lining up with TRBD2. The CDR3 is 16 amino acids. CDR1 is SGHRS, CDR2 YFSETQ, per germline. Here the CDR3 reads CARSRGGGGNTGELFF. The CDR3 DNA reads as TGCGCCCGCAGCCGGGGGGGCGGAGGGAACACCGGGGAGCTGTTTTTT.

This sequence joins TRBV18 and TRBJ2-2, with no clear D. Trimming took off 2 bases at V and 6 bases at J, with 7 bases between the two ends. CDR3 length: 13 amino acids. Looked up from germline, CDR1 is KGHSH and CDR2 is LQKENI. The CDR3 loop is CASSPMVPGELFF. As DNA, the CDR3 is TGTGCCAGCTCACCAATGGTTCCCGGGGAGCTGTTTTTT.

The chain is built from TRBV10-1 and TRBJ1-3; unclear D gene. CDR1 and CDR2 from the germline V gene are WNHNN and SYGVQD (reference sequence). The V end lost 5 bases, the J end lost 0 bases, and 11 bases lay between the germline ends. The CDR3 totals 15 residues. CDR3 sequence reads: CASSPASHSGNTIYF. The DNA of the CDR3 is TGCGCCAGCAGTCCGGCCTCTCACTCTGGAAACACCATATATTTT.

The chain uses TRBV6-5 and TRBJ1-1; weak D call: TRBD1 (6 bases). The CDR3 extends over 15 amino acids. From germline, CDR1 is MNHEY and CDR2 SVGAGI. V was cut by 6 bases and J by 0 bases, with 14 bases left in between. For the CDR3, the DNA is TGTGCCAGCAGGACCCCACAGGGTTTGAACACTGAAGCTTTCTTT. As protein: CASRTPQGLNTEAFF.

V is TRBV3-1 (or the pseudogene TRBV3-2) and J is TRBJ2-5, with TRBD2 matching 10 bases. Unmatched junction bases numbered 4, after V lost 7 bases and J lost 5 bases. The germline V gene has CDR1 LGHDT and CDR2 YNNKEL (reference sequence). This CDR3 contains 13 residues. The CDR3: CASTLSGGETQYF. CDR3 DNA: TGTGCCAGCACCCTTAGCGGGGGGGAGACCCAGTACTTC.

CDR3 DNA sequence: TGTGCCAGCAGCTTATCCGGGACGGATACCTACGAGCAGTACTTC. As protein: CASSLSGTDTYEQYF. The chain carries TRBV7-8 and TRBJ2-7; perhaps D is TRBD1 or TRBD2 (5 bases each). Deletions cut 2 bases from V and 2 bases from J, with 13 bases between. The CDR3 length is 15 residues. The germline V gene has CDR1 SGHVS and CDR2 FQNEAQ.

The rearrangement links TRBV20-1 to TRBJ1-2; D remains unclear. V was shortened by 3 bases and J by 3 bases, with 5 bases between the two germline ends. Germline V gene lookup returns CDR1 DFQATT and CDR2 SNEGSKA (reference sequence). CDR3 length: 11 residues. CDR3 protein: CSASLDYGYTF. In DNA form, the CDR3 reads TGCAGTGCTAGTCTAGACTATGGCTACACCTTC.

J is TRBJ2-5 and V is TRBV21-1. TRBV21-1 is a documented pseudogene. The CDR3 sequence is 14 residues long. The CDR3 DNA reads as TGTGCCAGCAGCAAAGGAAAGGGATGTGAGACCCAGTACTTC. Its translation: CASSKGKGCETQYF.

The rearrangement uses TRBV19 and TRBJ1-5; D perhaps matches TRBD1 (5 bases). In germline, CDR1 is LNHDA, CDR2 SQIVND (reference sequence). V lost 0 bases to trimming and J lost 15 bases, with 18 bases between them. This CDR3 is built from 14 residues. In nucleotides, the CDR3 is TGTGCCAGTAGTATAGATATTCCCGGGGCTAAGAGGCATTTT. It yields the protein CASSIDIPGAKRHF.

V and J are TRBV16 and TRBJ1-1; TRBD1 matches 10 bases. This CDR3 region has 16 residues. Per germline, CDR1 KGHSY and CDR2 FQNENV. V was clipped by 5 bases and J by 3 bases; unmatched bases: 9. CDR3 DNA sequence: TGTGCCAGCAGCAAGCGGACAGGGGGAACGGACACTGAAGCTTTCTTT. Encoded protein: CASSKRTGGTDTEAFF.

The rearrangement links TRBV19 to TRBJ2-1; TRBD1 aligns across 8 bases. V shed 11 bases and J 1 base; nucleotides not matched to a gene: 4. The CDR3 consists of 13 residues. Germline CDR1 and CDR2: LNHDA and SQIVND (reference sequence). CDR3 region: CAVGQGSYNEQFF. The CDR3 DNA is TGTGCCGTCGGACAGGGATCCTACAATGAGCAGTTCTTC.

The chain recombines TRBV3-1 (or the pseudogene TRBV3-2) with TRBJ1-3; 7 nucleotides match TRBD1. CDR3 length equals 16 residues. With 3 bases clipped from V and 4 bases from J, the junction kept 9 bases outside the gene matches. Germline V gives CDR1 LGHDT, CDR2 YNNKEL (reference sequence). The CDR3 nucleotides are TGTGCCAGCAGCCACGCCCGTAGGGACAGAGGAAACACCATATATTTT. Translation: CASSHARRDRGNTIYF.

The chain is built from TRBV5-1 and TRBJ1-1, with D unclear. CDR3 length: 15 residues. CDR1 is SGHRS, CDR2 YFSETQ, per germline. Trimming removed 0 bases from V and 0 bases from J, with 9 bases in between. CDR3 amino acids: CASSLGGLMNTEAFF. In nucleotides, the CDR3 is TGCGCCAGCAGCTTGGGGGGTTTGATGAACACTGAAGCTTTCTTT.

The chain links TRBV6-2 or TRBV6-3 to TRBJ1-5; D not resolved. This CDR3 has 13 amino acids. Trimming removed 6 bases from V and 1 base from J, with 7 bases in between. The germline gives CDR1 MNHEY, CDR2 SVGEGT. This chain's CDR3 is CASSPRSNQPQHF. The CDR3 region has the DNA TGTGCCAGCAGCCCCCGGAGCAATCAGCCCCAGCATTTT.

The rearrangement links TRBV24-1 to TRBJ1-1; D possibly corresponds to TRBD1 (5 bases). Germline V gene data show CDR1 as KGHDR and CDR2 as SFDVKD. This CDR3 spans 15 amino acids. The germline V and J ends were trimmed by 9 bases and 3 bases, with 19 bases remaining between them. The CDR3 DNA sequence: TGTGCCACCTGCAGGGCCGGGGGGGAGGACACTGAAGCTTTCTTT. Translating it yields CATCRAGGEDTEAFF.

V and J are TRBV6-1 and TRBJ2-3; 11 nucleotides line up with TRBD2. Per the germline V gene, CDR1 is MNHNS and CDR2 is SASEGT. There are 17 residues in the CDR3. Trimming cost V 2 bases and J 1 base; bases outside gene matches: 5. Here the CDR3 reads CASSELVAGGGTDTQYF. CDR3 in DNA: TGTGCCAGCAGTGAATTGGTAGCGGGGGGGGGCACAGATACGCAGTATTTT.

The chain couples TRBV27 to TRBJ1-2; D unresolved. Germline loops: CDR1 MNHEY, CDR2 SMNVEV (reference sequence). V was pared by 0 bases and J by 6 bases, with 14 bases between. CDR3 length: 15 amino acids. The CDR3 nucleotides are TGTGCCAGCAGTTTATCATTTTCGTTCGTGAATGGCTACACCTTC. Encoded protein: CASSLSFSFVNGYTF.

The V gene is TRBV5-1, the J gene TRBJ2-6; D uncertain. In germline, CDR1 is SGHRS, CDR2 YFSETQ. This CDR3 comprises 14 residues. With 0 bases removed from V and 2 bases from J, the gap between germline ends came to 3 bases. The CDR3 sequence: CASSLGAGANVLTF. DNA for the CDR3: TGCGCCAGCAGCTTGGGGGCTGGGGCCAACGTCCTGACTTTC.

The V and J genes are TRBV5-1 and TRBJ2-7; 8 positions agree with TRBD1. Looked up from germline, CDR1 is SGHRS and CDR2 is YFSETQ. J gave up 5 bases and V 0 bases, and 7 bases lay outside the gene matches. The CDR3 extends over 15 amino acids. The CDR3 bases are TGCGCCAGCAGCTTGGTAGGACAGGGCTTCAACGAGCAGTACTTC. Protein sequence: CASSLVGQGFNEQYF.

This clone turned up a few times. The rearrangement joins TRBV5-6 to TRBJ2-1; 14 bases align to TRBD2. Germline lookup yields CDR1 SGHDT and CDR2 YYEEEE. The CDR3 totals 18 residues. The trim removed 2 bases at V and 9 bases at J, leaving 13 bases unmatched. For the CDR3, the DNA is TGTGCCAGCAGCTTAGGACTAGCGGGGGGTCCCCTTGCTGGTGAGCAGTTCTTC. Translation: CASSLGLAGGPLAGEQFF.

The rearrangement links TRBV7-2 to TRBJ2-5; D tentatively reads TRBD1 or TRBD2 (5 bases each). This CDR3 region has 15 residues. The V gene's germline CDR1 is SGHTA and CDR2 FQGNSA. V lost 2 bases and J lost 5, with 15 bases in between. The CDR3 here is CASSLWGSGKETQYF. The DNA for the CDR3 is TGTGCCAGCAGCTTATGGGGGTCTGGGAAGGAGACCCAGTACTTC.

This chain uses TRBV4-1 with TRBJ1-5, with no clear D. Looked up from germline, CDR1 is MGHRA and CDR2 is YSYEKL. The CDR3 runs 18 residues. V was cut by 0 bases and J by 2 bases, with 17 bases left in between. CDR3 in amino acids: CASSQDLRREGGNQPQHF. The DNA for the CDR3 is TGCGCCAGCAGCCAAGATCTTAGGAGGGAAGGTGGCAATCAGCCCCAGCATTTT.

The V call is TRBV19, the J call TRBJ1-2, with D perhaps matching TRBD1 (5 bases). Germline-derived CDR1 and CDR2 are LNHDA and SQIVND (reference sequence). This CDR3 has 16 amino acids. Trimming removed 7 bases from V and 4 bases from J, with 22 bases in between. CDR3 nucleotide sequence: TGTGCCAGTATAGGCCGCAGGGAGGGTCAGGCCTATGGCTACACCTTC. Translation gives CASIGRREGQAYGYTF.

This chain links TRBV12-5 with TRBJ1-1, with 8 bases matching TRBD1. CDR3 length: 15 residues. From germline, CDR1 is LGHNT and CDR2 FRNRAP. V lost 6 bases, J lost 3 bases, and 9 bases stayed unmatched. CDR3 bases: TGTGCTAGTGGCAGCGACAGGGGCGGTTACACTGAAGCTTTCTTT. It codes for CASGSDRGGYTEAFF. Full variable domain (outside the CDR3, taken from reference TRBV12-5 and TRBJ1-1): DARVTQTPRHKVTEMGQEVTMRCQPILGHNTVFWYRQTMMQGLELLAYFRNRAPLDDSGMPKDRFSAEMPDATLATLKIQPSEPRDSAVYFCASGSDRGGYTEAFFGQGTRLTVV.

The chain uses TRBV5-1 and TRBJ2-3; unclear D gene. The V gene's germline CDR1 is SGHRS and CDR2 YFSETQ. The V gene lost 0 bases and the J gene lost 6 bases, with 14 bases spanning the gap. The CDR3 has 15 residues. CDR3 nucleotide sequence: TGCGCCAGCAGCTTGGAGGCAGCCCCCTCCGATACGCAGTATTTT. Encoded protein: CASSLEAAPSDTQYF.

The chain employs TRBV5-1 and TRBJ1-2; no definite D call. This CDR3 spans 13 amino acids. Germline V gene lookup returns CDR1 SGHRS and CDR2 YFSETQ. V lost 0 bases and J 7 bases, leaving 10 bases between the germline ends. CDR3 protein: CASSLEIGPGYTF. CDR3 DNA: TGCGCCAGCAGCTTGGAGATAGGCCCTGGCTACACCTTC.